This T cell receptor beta chain was identified in a study of a mutant IDH1 vaccine in newly diagnosed glioma (dated by TCRdb to the early 2020s). As for the study more broadly: Vaccination was initiated 4-6 weeks after radiotherapy alone, or concurrently with temozolomide cycles in the chemotherapy-containing groups. Of the approximately 29 treated patients, 62.5% were male and 37.5% were female, and a mean age of around 40 years was recorded. Before enrollment, most patients had been given radiochemotherapy with temozolomide as standard therapy, while the rest had received either radiotherapy alone or temozolomide alone. Visit V12 was the week-35 safety follow-up and visit V13 was the week-47 end of study. Peripheral blood was drawn at six visits: V03 (baseline), V05, V07, V10, V12 and V13. Longitudinal TCRB deep sequencing was done for some 25 treated patients, wherever samples were available for exploratory analyses. Results and caveats for the whole study, not just this receptor: Immune responses induced by the vaccine were seen in about 93% of patients across multiple MHC alleles. The authors noted that analyses of patient blood samples could not be reproduced because of sample limitations. Pseudoprogression appeared unrelated to alterations in the top peripheral T cell clonotypes detected by TCRB sequencing. Availability determined which PBMC samples were chosen for TCRB deep sequencing.

A remark on this clone: Its recognized antigen is unknown. Qualities for individual bases were not recorded, and no much larger clone is one base off.

Library construction relied on the immunoSEQ multiplex PCR assay. Rearranged TCR beta chain sequences were amplified using the hsTCRB Kit according to the manufacturer's protocol. An Illumina MiSeq was used to sequence the TCRB libraries. As for the authors' bioinformatics: Demultiplexing, trimming and gene mapping were performed with the kit vendor's proprietary platform. TCRdb retrieved this table from immuneACCESS and kept in-frame rearrangements only. Not all clones are present; in checked studies, unresolved V genes account for under half, and no reason is known for the remainder. V and J calls and clone size are as listed in that table; D and trimming were resolved from the DNA. Across this sample there are tens of thousands of clones, with 84% seen only once. The top ten clones comprise about 4.5% of the sample. CDR1 and CDR2 (SGHNT, YYREEE) derive from the germline V gene (reference sequence). Spanning cysteine to phenylalanine, the CDR3 consists of 16 amino acids. This entry keeps only the CDR3 DNA: 48 bases, framed from base 1. Trimming accounts for 1 base at V and 1 base at J, while the number of junction bases matched to no gene is 8.

In the paper's terms, the time point label means: week 47, end of study. Every vaccine dose consisted of 300 ug of a 20-mer mutant IDH1 peptide in Montanide, administered subcutaneously together with topical imiquimod. Across visits V03 through V10, patients got a total of eight vaccinations, given in weeks 1, 3, 5, 7, 11, 15, 19 and 23. All donors had newly diagnosed IDH1-mutant astrocytomas of WHO grade 3 or 4 that showed loss of nuclear ATRX. The samples were drawn from NOA16, a multicentre, single-arm, open-label phase I trial in Germany that tested a mutant IDH1 peptide vaccine in humans for the first time. Genomic DNA for TCRB sequencing was extracted from EDTA blood using the DNeasy Blood and Tissue Kit.

The TCR sequence derives from a woman in her 30s with glioma. Some clones in this sample may be carry-over from other donors' samples. The chain is encoded by TRBV5-4 joined to TRBJ2-7; 7 bases in between match TRBD2. Here the sequenced sample was PBMCs, taken from a glioma patient whose treatment included an IDH1 peptide vaccine. The CDR3 protein: CASSLTAWGGSYEQYF. The DNA is as follows: TGTGCCAGCAGCTTGACGGCGTGGGGGGGGTCCTACGAGCAGTACTTC. The CDR3 plus the reference TRBV5-4 and TRBJ2-7 genes for the other parts give the full variable domain: ETGVTQSPTHLIKTRGQQVTLRCSSQSGHNTVSWYQQALGQGPQFIFQYYREEENGRGNFPPRFSGLQFPNYSSELNVNALELDDSALYLCASSLTAWGGSYEQYFGPGTRLTVT.